Below, 28 T cell receptor beta chains from the same sample are listed, as sequenced in a study of blood T cell repertoires in COVID-19 (dated by TCRdb to between 2020 and 2021). Receptors were amplified or captured by the immunoSEQ multiplex PCR assay. What TCRdb holds here is the immuneACCESS table cut down to in-frame rearrangements. Part of the clones is not present; checked against another copy, under half of the missing clones reflect an unresolved V gene, and the others are unexplained. The sample has about 73,000 clones on record, 82% of them singletons. The top ten constitute roughly 4% of the sample. Input material: peripheral blood. These receptors came from a woman aged 60-75 years with acute or convalescent COVID-19.

For the CDR3, the DNA is TGCGCCAGCAGTAAGGAAGGGGGATCCTACGAGCAGTACTTC. This codes for CASSKEGGSYEQYF. This chain uses TRBV5-1 with TRBJ2-7; TRBD1 might be the D (6 bases). There are 14 residues in the CDR3. Trimming left V 5 bases short and J 1 base short, with 13 bases between. CDR1 and CDR2 from the germline V gene are SGHRS and YFSETQ.

The chain combines TRBV28 with TRBJ1-1; TRBD1 is a possible D gene (5 bases). Looked up from germline, CDR1 is MDHEN and CDR2 is SYDVKM. Deletions cut 5 bases from V and 3 bases from J, with 19 bases between. The length of the CDR3 is 16 residues. The CDR3 is CASSPPGVEVDTEAFF. The CDR3 coding sequence is TGTGCCAGCAGTCCCCCGGGGGTGGAGGTGGACACTGAAGCTTTCTTT. Full variable domain (missing parts from reference TRBV28 and TRBJ1-1): DVKVTQSSRYLVKRTGEKVFLECVQDMDHENMFWYRQDPGLGLRLIYFSYDVKMKEKGDIPEGYSVSREKKERFSLILESASTNQTSMYLCASSPPGVEVDTEAFFGQGTRLTVV.

The chain carries TRBV2 and TRBJ1-5; D gene uncertain. This CDR3 region has 12 residues. The germline CDR1 and CDR2 sequences are SNHLY and FYNNEI. The germline V and J ends were trimmed by 7 bases and 3 bases, with 7 bases remaining between them. Here the CDR3 DNA reads TGTGCCAGCAACAGAGTCAATCAGCCCCAGCATTTT. Protein product: CASNRVNQPQHF. Full variable domain (outside the CDR3, taken from reference TRBV2 and TRBJ1-5): EPEVTQTPSHQVTQMGQEVILRCVPISNHLYFYWYRQILGQKVEFLVSFYNNEISEKSEIFDDQFSVERPDGSNFTLKIRSTKLEDSAMYFCASNRVNQPQHFGDGTRLSIL.

This clone occurred a few times. V and J are TRBV7-2 and TRBJ2-1; 8 positions match TRBD2. V dropped 2 bases and J dropped 10; count of bases not matched to a gene: 4. Germline CDR1 and CDR2: SGHTA and FQGNSA. This CDR3 contains 13 residues. The CDR3 reads CASSLRLAKEQFF. The CDR3 nucleotides read TGTGCCAGCAGCTTAAGACTAGCGAAAGAGCAGTTCTTC.

The V call is TRBV3-1 (or the pseudogene TRBV3-2), the J call TRBJ2-3, with 13 bases aligning to TRBD2. From germline, CDR1 is LGHDT and CDR2 YNNKEL (reference sequence). CDR3 length: 18 amino acids. The J segment lost 2 bases and the V segment lost 3 bases, leaving 8 bases of the junction unmatched. The CDR3 reads CASSQEGTSGALTDTQYF. In DNA form, the CDR3 reads TGTGCCAGCAGCCAGGAGGGGACTAGCGGGGCCCTCACAGATACGCAGTATTTT.

The chain has TRBV18 and TRBJ2-2, with 7 bases that match TRBD1. The ends lost 4 bases at V and 2 bases at J; junction bases unmatched: 4. The CDR3 length is 15 residues. Germline values: CDR1 KGHSH, CDR2 LQKENI. The CDR3 loop is CASSLGQTNTGELFF. DNA for the CDR3: TGTGCCAGCTCACTGGGACAGACTAACACCGGGGAGCTGTTTTTT.

CDR3 bases: TGCGCCAGCAGAAAAAACCTACAGGGCATAGGTATCTATGGCTACACCTTC. This encodes CASRKNLQGIGIYGYTF. This rearrangement joins TRBV5-1 to TRBJ1-2; TRBD1 might be the D (6 bases). In germline, CDR1 is SGHRS, CDR2 YFSETQ. The CDR3 extends over 17 amino acids. Trimming took off 5 bases at V and 4 bases at J, with 24 bases between the two ends.

The chain couples TRBV28 to TRBJ2-1; 7 bases fit TRBD1. CDR1 is MDHEN, CDR2 SYDVKM, per germline. With V trimmed by 5 bases and J by 9 bases, 13 bases remained unmatched. CDR3 size: 15 residues. The CDR3 nucleotides are TGTGCCAGCAGTCGCCCGACAGGGTGGGGGCCTGAGCAGTTCTTC. This sequence encodes CASSRPTGWGPEQFF. Drawing the rest from reference TRBV28 and TRBJ2-1, the complete variable domain is DVKVTQSSRYLVKRTGEKVFLECVQDMDHENMFWYRQDPGLGLRLIYFSYDVKMKEKGDIPEGYSVSREKKERFSLILESASTNQTSMYLCASSRPTGWGPEQFFGPGTRLTVL.

This rearrangement joins TRBV11-2 to TRBJ1-1; 7 nucleotides align to TRBD1. Trimming took 3 bases from V and 4 from J; bases not matched to a gene: 2. Germline loops: CDR1 SGHAT, CDR2 FQNNGV. The CDR3 has 13 amino acids. The CDR3: CASSFTGATEAFF. Written as DNA, the CDR3 is TGTGCCAGCAGCTTCACAGGGGCCACTGAAGCTTTCTTT.

This clone was counted a single time. The chain is built from TRBV27 and TRBJ1-1; D not resolved. Germline-derived CDR1 and CDR2 are MNHEY and SMNVEV (reference sequence). Trimming left V 4 bases short and J 1 base short, with 16 bases between. There are 16 residues in the CDR3. The CDR3 DNA reads TGTGCCAGCAGTTCGGCGCCGCGGAAAGGGAACACTGAAGCTTTCTTT. Its protein is CASSSAPRKGNTEAFF.

This chain connects TRBV6-5 to TRBJ1-1, with D possibly being TRBD1 (6 bases). CDR3 length: 15 residues. V was clipped by 5 bases and J by 1 base, with 14 bases between them. CDR1 MNHEY and CDR2 SVGAGI come from the germline V gene. DNA for the CDR3: TGTGCCAGCAGTACGGACAGAGCCTCGAACACTGAAGCTTTCTTT. It is translated as CASSTDRASNTEAFF.

This chain links TRBV2 with TRBJ1-5, with 7 bases lining up with TRBD1. This CDR3 spans 17 amino acids. The germline V gene has CDR1 SNHLY and CDR2 FYNNEI. V was clipped by 2 bases and J by 2 bases; unmatched bases: 9. CDR3 sequence: CASSEIADRVGNQPQHF. CDR3 sequence (DNA): TGTGCCAGCAGTGAAATAGCTGACAGGGTAGGCAATCAGCCCCAGCATTTT.

The rearrangement links TRBV10-3 to TRBJ1-4, with no clear D. Trimming removed 4 bases at V and 8 bases at J, with 17 bases between. This CDR3 contains 15 residues. Germline V lookup: CDR1 ENHRY, CDR2 SYGVKD. CDR3 amino acids: CAISATGSRSEKLFF. The DNA for the CDR3 is TGTGCCATCAGTGCAACCGGGTCCCGGTCGGAAAAACTGTTTTTT.

The chain couples TRBV7-6 to TRBJ2-1, with 8 bases aligning to TRBD2. Germline lookup yields CDR1 SGHVS and CDR2 FNYEAQ. V lost 0 bases and J lost 8; bases outside the gene matches: 3. The CDR3 totals 14 residues. The CDR3 loop is CASSLARGAYEQFF. DNA of the CDR3: TGTGCCAGCAGCTTAGCGCGGGGGGCCTATGAGCAGTTCTTC.

J is TRBJ2-7 and V is TRBV5-1; 7 bases agree with TRBD1. The CDR3 covers 14 residues. V lost 4 bases to trimming and J lost 3 bases; unmatched junction nucleotides: 7. Germline V gene sequence: CDR1 SGHRS, CDR2 YFSETQ. Here the CDR3 reads CASSIQGQDYEQYF. The CDR3 DNA sequence: TGCGCCAGCAGCATTCAAGGACAGGACTACGAGCAGTACTTC.

The rearrangement uses TRBV2 and TRBJ1-2; 8 bases match TRBD1. Germline-derived CDR1 and CDR2 are SNHLY and FYNNEI. V trimming: 7 bases; J trimming: 8 bases; junction bases outside the gene matches: 6. The CDR3 is made up of 12 amino acids. In DNA form, the CDR3 reads TGTGCCAGCAAAGGACAGGGCGGGGGCTACACCTTC. Its translation: CASKGQGGGYTF.

The chain carries TRBV30 and TRBJ2-7; 7 bases align to TRBD1. The CDR3 spans 12 residues. V shed 0 bases, J shed 4 bases, and the junction held 0 bases outside the gene matches. Germline V gene sequence: CDR1 GTSNPN, CDR2 SVGIG (reference sequence). The CDR3: CAWSVQGYEQYF. As DNA, the CDR3 is TGTGCCTGGAGTGTACAGGGGTACGAGCAGTACTTC.

V is TRBV24-1 and J is TRBJ2-3; D perhaps matches TRBD2 (6 bases). CDR3 length: 15 residues. The germline V gene has CDR1 KGHDR and CDR2 SFDVKD. Between the trimmed V and J ends, which lost 2 bases and 6 bases, there was a span of 14 bases. For the CDR3, the DNA is TGTGCCACCAGTGATTCCGGGACTCACTCGGATACGCAGTATTTT. Its translation: CATSDSGTHSDTQYF.

The chain uses TRBV4-1 and TRBJ1-1, with D perhaps TRBD1 (6 bases). CDR1 is MGHRA, CDR2 YSYEKL, per germline. The CDR3 has 15 residues. Between the trimmed V and J ends, which lost 4 bases and 0 bases, there was a span of 12 bases. Written as DNA, the CDR3 is TGCGCCAGCAGCCCCGGACAGACCTTGAACACTGAAGCTTTCTTT. Translating it yields CASSPGQTLNTEAFF.

V gene TRBV4-1 combines with J gene TRBJ2-5, with TRBD2 as a possible D gene (5 bases). The CDR3 is 14 residues long. The V gene's germline CDR1 is MGHRA and CDR2 YSYEKL. The V end lost 0 bases, the J end lost 4 bases, and 9 bases lay between the germline ends. CDR3 loop: CASSQEASGETQYF. CDR3 nucleotide sequence: TGCGCCAGCAGCCAAGAGGCAAGCGGAGAGACCCAGTACTTC.

The chain is built from TRBV7-6 and TRBJ1-1; 7 bases are a match to TRBD1. The trim removed 7 bases at V and 7 bases at J, leaving 15 bases unmatched. Germline CDR1 is SGHVS and CDR2 is FNYEAQ. This CDR3 comprises 15 residues. The CDR3 reads CASTNSPGQWNEAFF. Written as DNA, the CDR3 is TGTGCCAGCACCAATTCGCCGGGACAGTGGAATGAAGCTTTCTTT.

The chain uses TRBV5-1 and TRBJ1-4; D gene unclear. Between the trimmed V and J ends, which lost 4 bases and 4 bases, there was a span of 11 bases. Germline loops: CDR1 SGHRS, CDR2 YFSETQ. This CDR3 is 14 amino acids long. CDR3 sequence reads: CASSPGVGNEKLFF. The CDR3, as DNA: TGCGCCAGCAGCCCCGGGGTGGGTAATGAAAAACTGTTTTTT.

V gene TRBV4-1 combines with J gene TRBJ2-7, with 8 positions matching TRBD2. V lost 3 bases and J lost 3; bases outside the gene matches: 7. Germline V gives CDR1 MGHRA, CDR2 YSYEKL. The length of the CDR3 is 15 residues. CDR3 sequence: CASSQGLAGYYEQYF. In DNA, the CDR3 is TGCGCCAGCAGCCAGGGGCTAGCGGGTTACTACGAGCAGTACTTC.

This clone was found a few times. This chain connects TRBV19 to TRBJ2-7; TRBD2 matches 7 bases. The V gene's germline CDR1 is LNHDA and CDR2 SQIVND (reference sequence). CDR3 length: 13 amino acids. V trimming: 10 bases; J trimming: 0 bases; junction bases outside the gene matches: 6. In nucleotides, the CDR3 is TGTGCCACTGCGGGAGACGACTCCTACGAGCAGTACTTC. It codes for CATAGDDSYEQYF.

This clone was picked up one time. CDR3 nucleotides: TGCGCCAGCAGCCAAGTGATTGGGCAAAACAATGAGCAGTTCTTC. Protein product: CASSQVIGQNNEQFF. The chain joins TRBV4-1 to TRBJ2-1; D unresolved. This CDR3 is 15 amino acids long. Germline V lookup: CDR1 MGHRA, CDR2 YSYEKL. Trimming took 1 base from V and 5 from J, leaving 12 bases between them.

The chain joins TRBV20-1 to TRBJ1-1; D unresolved. In germline, CDR1 is DFQATT, CDR2 SNEGSKA (reference sequence). The germline V and J ends were trimmed by 6 bases and 1 base, with 6 bases remaining between them. The CDR3 covers 11 residues. The CDR3 region has the DNA TGCAGTGCCCGTAAGAACACTGAAGCTTTCTTT. As protein: CSARKNTEAFF.

The chain joins TRBV5-6 to TRBJ1-1; tentative D call: TRBD1 (6 bases). The CDR3 spans 15 residues. CDR1 SGHDT and CDR2 YYEEEE come from the germline V gene. Trimming removed 2 bases at V and 0 bases at J, with 11 bases between. The CDR3 loop reads CASSLFGQLNTEAFF. In DNA, the CDR3 is TGTGCCAGCAGCTTATTTGGACAGTTGAACACTGAAGCTTTCTTT.

The V gene is TRBV29-1, the J gene TRBJ1-2, with TRBD1 matching over 8 bases. The CDR3 is 13 residues long. After removal of 2 bases from V and 7 bases from J, the junction contained 6 bases not matched to a gene. Germline-derived CDR1 and CDR2 are SQVTM and ANQGSEA. CDR3 DNA: TGCAGCGTTGAACGGACAGGGCAGGGTGGCTACACCTTC. Protein sequence: CSVERTGQGGYTF.